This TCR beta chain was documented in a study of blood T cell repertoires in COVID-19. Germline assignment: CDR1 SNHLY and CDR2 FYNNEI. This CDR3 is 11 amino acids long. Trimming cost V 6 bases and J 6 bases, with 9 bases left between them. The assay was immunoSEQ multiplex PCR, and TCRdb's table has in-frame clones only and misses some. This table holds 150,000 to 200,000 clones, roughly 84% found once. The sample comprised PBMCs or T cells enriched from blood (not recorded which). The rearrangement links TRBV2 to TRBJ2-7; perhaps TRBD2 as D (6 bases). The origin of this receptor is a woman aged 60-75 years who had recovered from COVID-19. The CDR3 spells CASSVGGEQYF. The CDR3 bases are TGTGCCAGCAGCGTCGGGGGCGAGCAGTACTTC.